Each of the 15 T cell receptor beta chains below was sequenced from the same sample in a study of cytomegalovirus exposure and HLA in healthy donors. The PCR contained 60 Vbeta and 13 Jbeta primers. The data were produced by immunoSEQ multiplex PCR, yet TCRdb's version contains in-frame clones alone and is incomplete. Among around 180,000 clones, about 80% were seen once, and the ten largest hold around 7.3%. The sequenced sample consisted of PBMCs. Receptors originate from a man younger than 45 in good health and CMV-seropositive.

V gene TRBV4-3 combines with J gene TRBJ1-2; 9 bases are shared with TRBD1. Per the germline V gene, CDR1 is LGHNA and CDR2 is YSLEER. J lost 5 bases, V lost 3 bases, and 7 bases had no gene match. This CDR3 region has 15 residues. CDR3 protein: CASSQGGTGTYGYTF. The CDR3 bases are TGCGCCAGCAGCCAGGGGGGGACAGGGACGTATGGCTACACCTTC.

This CDR3 reads CASSKTVQSSYEQYF. CDR3 bases: TGCGCCAGCAGCAAAACAGTGCAGAGCTCCTACGAGCAGTACTTC. The chain joins TRBV5-1 to TRBJ2-5; no clear D gene. The last part of the DNA fits TRBJ2-7 better; the J call may be wrong. The CDR3 totals 15 residues. Germline V CDR1 and CDR2: SGHRS, YFSETQ.

This clone was observed a handful of times. The rearrangement links TRBV9 to TRBJ1-1; tentatively, D is TRBD1 (5 bases). CDR3 size: 14 residues. Trimming pared 3 bases from V and 10 bases from J, leaving 19 bases between. The germline CDR1 and CDR2 sequences are SGDLS and YYNGEE. CDR3 bases: TGTGCCAGCAGCGCCCGGGGGGAAGGGGAGGGAGCTTTCTTT. This sequence encodes CASSARGEGEGAFF. The variable domain in full, with the rest retrieved from reference TRBV9 and TRBJ1-1, is DSGVTQTPKHLITATGQRVTLRCSPRSGDLSVYWYQQSLDQGLQFLIQYYNGEERAKGNILERFSAQQFPDLHSELNLSSLELGDSALYFCASSARGEGEGAFFGQGTRLTVV.

The rearrangement links TRBV7-2 to TRBJ2-5; D possibly corresponds to TRBD2 (5 bases). Germline CDR1 SGHTA, CDR2 FQGNSA. V was cut by 0 bases and J by 5 bases, with 13 bases left in between. CDR3 length: 15 residues. The CDR3 region is CASSLASPTGETQYF. DNA for the CDR3: TGTGCCAGCAGCTTAGCTTCCCCCACGGGGGAGACCCAGTACTTC.

This clone has more than one count but fewer than ten. This chain uses TRBV18 with TRBJ1-2, with 8 bases identical to TRBD1. The J segment lost 6 bases and the V segment lost 6 bases, leaving 9 bases of the junction unmatched. Germline lookup yields CDR1 KGHSH and CDR2 LQKENI. The CDR3 sequence is 14 residues long. The chain's CDR3 is CASSHDRDRNGYTF. CDR3 in DNA: TGTGCCAGCTCGCACGACCGGGACAGGAATGGCTACACCTTC.

V gene TRBV7-2 combines with J gene TRBJ1-6; no clear D. The germline gives CDR1 SGHTA, CDR2 FQGNSA. Trimming took 0 bases from V and 6 from J, leaving 15 bases between them. The CDR3 extends over 17 amino acids. The DNA of the CDR3 is TGTGCCAGCAGCTTAGCGCCCCTTAGTAGTTCTAATTCACCCCTCCACTTT. It codes for CASSLAPLSSSNSPLHF.

The chain joins TRBV5-1 to TRBJ1-6; 10 bases match TRBD1. Germline V gene lookup returns CDR1 SGHRS and CDR2 YFSETQ. The trim removed 2 bases at V and 7 bases at J, leaving 9 bases unmatched. The CDR3 spans 17 residues. CDR3 in DNA: TGCGCCAGCAGCTTACGGGACAGGGGTGTGGGCAATTCACCCCTCCACTTT. As protein: CASSLRDRGVGNSPLHF.

In this sample, this clone turned up a few times. This chain uses TRBV5-1 with TRBJ2-5; 11 nucleotides line up with TRBD2. From germline, CDR1 is SGHRS and CDR2 YFSETQ. The junction had 4 bases not matched to a gene; V was cut back by 0 bases and J by 0 bases. The CDR3 is 17 residues long. CDR3 amino acids: CASSLASGGLHQETQYF. In DNA, the CDR3 is TGCGCCAGCAGCTTGGCTAGCGGGGGGCTCCACCAAGAGACCCAGTACTTC.

Only a few counts were recorded for this clone. DNA for the CDR3: TGCGCCAGCAGCCCACGACAGGGGGCGGGGGGGGCCAACGTCCTGACTTTC. This encodes CASSPRQGAGGANVLTF. The chain employs TRBV5-1 and TRBJ2-6; TRBD1 matches 10 bases. J lost 4 bases, V lost 4 bases, and 8 bases had no gene match. The CDR3 has 17 residues. The V gene's germline CDR1 is SGHRS and CDR2 YFSETQ.

This sequence joins TRBV5-5 and TRBJ1-5, with 7 bases identical to TRBD1. The CDR3 consists of 14 residues. CDR1 SGHKS and CDR2 YYEKEE come from the germline V gene (reference sequence). With 2 bases clipped from V and 6 bases from J, the junction kept 5 bases outside the gene matches. The CDR3, as DNA: TGTGCCAGCAGCTTATTAGAGGGGGCTCAGCCCCAGCATTTT. Protein product: CASSLLEGAQPQHF.

This sequence joins TRBV19 and TRBJ1-1; 7 bases align to TRBD1. CDR3 length: 14 amino acids. The ends lost 9 bases at V and 0 bases at J; junction bases unmatched: 7. CDR1 is LNHDA and CDR2 is SQIVND in the germline V gene (reference sequence). Here the CDR3 DNA reads TGTGCCAGAGACAGGGAGGATTTGAACACTGAAGCTTTCTTT. Amino acids: CARDREDLNTEAFF.

The V and J genes are TRBV28 and TRBJ1-5; maybe TRBD1 (6 bases). The V end was cut by 3 bases, the J end by 3 bases, with 9 bases between. This CDR3 has 14 amino acids. CDR1 MDHEN and CDR2 SYDVKM come from the germline V gene. Here the CDR3 DNA reads TGTGCCAGCAGTTTTCAGGGGCTCAATCAGCCCCAGCATTTT. Its protein is CASSFQGLNQPQHF.

This chain links TRBV5-1 with TRBJ2-1; 11 positions match TRBD1. CDR1 and CDR2 (germline): SGHRS, YFSETQ. V was clipped by 2 bases and J by 6 bases; unmatched bases: 4. This CDR3 has 15 residues. For the CDR3, the DNA is TGCGCCAGCAGCTTAGCGGGGACAGGGGGCAATGAGCAGTTCTTC. It specifies CASSLAGTGGNEQFF.

The rearrangement links TRBV9 to TRBJ1-5; a weak D match, TRBD1 (5 bases). This CDR3 comprises 15 residues. Looked up from germline, CDR1 is SGDLS and CDR2 is YYNGEE. The V gene lost 4 bases and the J gene lost 0 bases, with 11 bases spanning the gap. CDR3 loop: CASSNRLDSNQPQHF. Written as DNA, the CDR3 is TGTGCCAGCAGCAACAGGTTAGATAGCAATCAGCCCCAGCATTTT.

Of note for this clone: Germline is not matched at one junction end, which may reflect a read error. The chain recombines TRBV2 with TRBJ2-3; the match to TRBD2 covers 8 bases. The CDR3 extends over 17 amino acids. Per the germline V gene, CDR1 is SNHLY and CDR2 is FYNNEI. The CDR3 loop reads CANPAGVPGISTNTQYF. CDR3 nucleotides: TGTGCCAACCCAGCGGGGGTCCCCGGGATTAGCACAAATACGCAGTATTTT. Looking up the rest from reference TRBV2 and TRBJ2-3 gives the full variable domain: EPEVTQTPSHQVTQMGQEVILRCVPISNHLYFYWYRQILGQKVEFLVSFYNNEISEKSEIFDDQFSVERPDGSNFTLKIRSTKLEDSAMYFCANPAGVPGISTNTQYFGPGTRLTVL.